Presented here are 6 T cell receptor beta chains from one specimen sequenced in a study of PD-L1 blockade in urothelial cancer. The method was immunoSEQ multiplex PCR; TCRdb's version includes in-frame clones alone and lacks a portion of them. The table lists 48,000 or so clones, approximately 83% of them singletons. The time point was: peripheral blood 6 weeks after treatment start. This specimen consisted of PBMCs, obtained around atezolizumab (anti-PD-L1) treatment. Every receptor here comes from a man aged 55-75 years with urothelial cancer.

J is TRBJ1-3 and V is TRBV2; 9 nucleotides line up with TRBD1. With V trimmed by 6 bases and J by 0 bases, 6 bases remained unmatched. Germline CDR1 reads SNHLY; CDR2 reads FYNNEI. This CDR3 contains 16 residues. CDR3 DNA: TGTGCCAGCAGACCAGGACAGGGGATCTCTGGAAACACCATATATTTT. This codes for CASRPGQGISGNTIYF.

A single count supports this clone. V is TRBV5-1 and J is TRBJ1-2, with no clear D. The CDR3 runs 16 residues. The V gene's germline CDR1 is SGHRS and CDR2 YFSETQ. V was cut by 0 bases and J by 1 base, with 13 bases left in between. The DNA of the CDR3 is TGCGCCAGCAGCTTGGCCAGGCAGTCTCTTAACTATGGCTACACCTTC. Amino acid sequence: CASSLARQSLNYGYTF.

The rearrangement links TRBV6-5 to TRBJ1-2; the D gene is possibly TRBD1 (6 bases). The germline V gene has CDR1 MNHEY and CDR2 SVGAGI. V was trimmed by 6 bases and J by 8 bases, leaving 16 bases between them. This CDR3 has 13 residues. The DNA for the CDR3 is TGTGCCAGCAGGATGACAGGAGTAGGAGGCTACACCTTC. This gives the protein CASRMTGVGGYTF.

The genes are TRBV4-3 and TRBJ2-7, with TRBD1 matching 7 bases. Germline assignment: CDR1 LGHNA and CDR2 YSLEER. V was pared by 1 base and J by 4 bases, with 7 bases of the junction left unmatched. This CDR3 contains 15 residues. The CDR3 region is CASSQVSGQNYEQYF. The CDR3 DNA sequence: TGCGCCAGCAGCCAAGTTTCGGGACAGAATTACGAGCAGTACTTC.

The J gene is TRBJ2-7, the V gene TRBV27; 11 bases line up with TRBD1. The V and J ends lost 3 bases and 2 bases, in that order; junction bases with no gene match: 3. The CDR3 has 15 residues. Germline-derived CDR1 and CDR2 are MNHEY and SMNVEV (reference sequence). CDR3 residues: CASSFEGQGAYEQYF. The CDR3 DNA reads TGTGCCAGCAGTTTCGAGGGACAGGGGGCCTACGAGCAGTACTTC.

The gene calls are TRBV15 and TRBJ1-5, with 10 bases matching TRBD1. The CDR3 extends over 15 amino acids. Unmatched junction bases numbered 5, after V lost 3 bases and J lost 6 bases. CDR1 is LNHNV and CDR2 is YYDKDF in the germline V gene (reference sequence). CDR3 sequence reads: CATSRTGGLGQPQHF. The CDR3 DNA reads TGTGCCACCAGCAGGACAGGGGGCCTGGGTCAGCCCCAGCATTTT.